This TCR beta chain was documented in a study of regulatory T cells in long-lasting Graves disease. CDR3 length equals 14 residues. Trimming stripped 0 bases from V and 0 bases from J, with 9 bases between. Germline CDR1 DFQATT, CDR2 SNEGSKA (reference sequence). The sample's time point: newly diagnosed GD, antithyroid drugs for less than 3 months. Isolated PBMC RNA provided the starting material for the TCR library. Arm-PCR of CDR3 regions with iRepertoire HTBI primers generated TCR beta libraries. From the multiplex PCR reads, TCRdb called clonotypes with MiXCR, one entry per CDR3 protein. This table has 550,000 or so distinct CDR3 sequences, about 11% appearing once. This clonotype was observed a handful of times. The data also belong to a second study, concerning T cells in Graves' hyperthyroidism and ophthalmopathy. That paper adds: Using the HTBI primer set, a first-round RT-PCR was run on the TCR CDR3.

The receptor's source is a young woman with Graves disease. The gene calls are TRBV20-1 and TRBJ2-7; the D is unclear. This specimen consisted of peripheral blood mononuclear cells (PBMCs), obtained at new diagnosis, from a patient treated with antithyroid drugs. The CDR3 sequence: CSAREGKNSYEQYF. The CDR3 DNA is TGCAGTGCTAGAGAAGGGAAAAACTCCTACGAGCAGTACTTC.